These 21 T cell receptor beta chains share one sample of origin, sequenced in a study of STAT5B mutations in CD4+ large granular lymphocyte leukemia. The method was immunoSEQ multiplex PCR; TCRdb's version includes in-frame clones alone and lacks a portion of them. Here the sample spans thousands of clones, over 85% being singletons. What was sequenced was PBMCs. These receptors originate from a woman aged 70-85 years with CD4+ T-cell large granular lymphocyte leukemia.

The rearrangement joins TRBV27 to TRBJ2-3; D perhaps matches TRBD1 (6 bases). The CDR3 totals 15 residues. CDR1 and CDR2 from the germline V gene are MNHEY and SMNVEV (reference sequence). Trimming pared 5 bases from V and 0 bases from J, leaving 12 bases between. The CDR3 here is CASSRWTASTDTQYF. CDR3 bases: TGTGCCAGCAGTCGCTGGACAGCAAGCACAGATACGCAGTATTTT.

This chain connects TRBV5-4 to TRBJ2-3, with 12 positions matching TRBD2. Germline assignment: CDR1 SGHNT and CDR2 YYREEE (reference sequence). This CDR3 contains 16 residues. V shed 5 bases and J 9 bases; nucleotides not matched to a gene: 13. The CDR3 DNA follows: TGTGCCAGCAGATCGACTAGCGGGGGAGCCGGGGGGACGCAGTATTTT. Its translation: CASRSTSGGAGGTQYF.

J is TRBJ2-2 and V is TRBV7-9; D not certain. Per the germline V gene, CDR1 is SEHNR and CDR2 is FQNEAQ (reference sequence). Deletions cut 5 bases from V and 0 bases from J, with 10 bases between. The CDR3 runs to 15 residues. The DNA of the CDR3 is TGTGCCAGCAGCCAGACGGCTCCGAACACCGGGGAGCTGTTTTTT. Amino acids: CASSQTAPNTGELFF.

The rearrangement links TRBV11-3 to TRBJ2-3; no reliable D call. Germline V gives CDR1 SGHNT, CDR2 YENEEA. V was clipped by 2 bases and J by 3 bases, with 9 bases between them. The CDR3 sequence is 14 residues long. CDR3 sequence reads: CASSLSTTTDTQYF. DNA of the CDR3: TGTGCCAGCAGCTTAAGTACTACTACAGATACGCAGTATTTT.

The rearrangement links TRBV7-9 to TRBJ2-3, with D maybe TRBD2 (7 bases). The germline V gene encodes CDR1 SEHNR and CDR2 FQNEAQ (reference sequence). V dropped 5 bases and J dropped 4 bases, with 10 bases sitting between them. The CDR3 totals 13 residues. CDR3 sequence (DNA): TGTGCCAGCAGCCCGCGGGGGCCAGATACGCAGTATTTT. This sequence encodes CASSPRGPDTQYF. Filled out from reference TRBV7-9 and TRBJ2-3, the complete variable domain reads DTGVSQNPRHKITKRGQNVTFRCDPISEHNRLYWYRQTLGQGPEFLTYFQNEAQLEKSRLLSDRFSAERPKGSFSTLEIQRTEQGDSAMYLCASSPRGPDTQYFGPGTRLTVL.

The rearrangement links TRBV7-2 to TRBJ2-7; no reliable D call. Germline V gives CDR1 SGHTA, CDR2 FQGNSA. The CDR3 has 14 amino acids. V lost 5 bases and J lost 2, with 13 bases in between. The CDR3, as DNA: TGTGCCAGCAGCCCCGCTCGAAACACCTACGAGCAGTACTTC. Protein sequence: CASSPARNTYEQYF.

V is TRBV7-2 and J is TRBJ2-3; D possibly corresponds to TRBD2 (6 bases). Germline V gives CDR1 SGHTA, CDR2 FQGNSA. This CDR3 has 16 amino acids. Trimming pared 1 base from V and 0 bases from J, leaving 11 bases between. The CDR3, as DNA: TGTGCCAGCAGCTTAGATTCTAGCGTGAGCACAGATACGCAGTATTTT. Translation gives CASSLDSSVSTDTQYF.

The rearrangement uses TRBV7-9 and TRBJ2-1, with D tentatively TRBD1 or TRBD2 (5 bases each). Looked up from germline, CDR1 is SEHNR and CDR2 is FQNEAQ (reference sequence). The germline V and J ends were trimmed by 5 bases and 10 bases, with 15 bases remaining between them. This CDR3 contains 13 residues. Here the CDR3 reads CASSTPGGGEQFF. CDR3 nucleotides: TGTGCCAGCAGCACCCCCGGTGGGGGAGAGCAGTTCTTC.

V is TRBV29-1 and J is TRBJ1-1, with a possible D match to TRBD1 (5 bases). The CDR3 spans 13 residues. V was trimmed by 7 bases and J by 11 bases, leaving 23 bases between them. The germline gives CDR1 SQVTM, CDR2 ANQGSEA. The CDR3 region has the DNA TGCAGCGCACCTGGAGGGACTTCATTGGGGGCTTTCTTT. Translation: CSAPGGTSLGAFF.

The chain couples TRBV19 to TRBJ1-1, with a weak D call TRBD1 (5 bases). The germline V and J ends were trimmed by 6 bases and 3 bases, with 17 bases remaining between them. Germline CDR1 reads LNHDA; CDR2 reads SQIVND (reference sequence). This CDR3 contains 15 residues. In nucleotides, the CDR3 is TGTGCCAGTAGCAGCGGGGCAGGCCGCTACACTGAAGCTTTCTTT. Its protein is CASSSGAGRYTEAFF.

The chain employs TRBV4-2 and TRBJ2-3; the match to TRBD2 covers 12 bases. The V segment lost 0 bases and the J segment 2 bases; nucleotides outside the gene matches: 12. The length of the CDR3 is 20 residues. Germline V gene data show CDR1 as LGHNA and CDR2 as YNFKEQ. CDR3 in DNA: TGTGCCAGCAGCCAAGATCTTTGGCTAGCGGGGGGGCTGCCCACAGATACGCAGTATTTT. Translation: CASSQDLWLAGGLPTDTQYF.

The chain links TRBV7-2 to TRBJ2-2; D may be TRBD1 or TRBD2 (5 bases each). The germline V gene encodes CDR1 SGHTA and CDR2 FQGNSA. The CDR3 sequence is 14 residues long. Trimming pared 3 bases from V and 5 bases from J, leaving 10 bases between. Here the CDR3 reads CASSLRGGTGELFF. CDR3 nucleotide sequence: TGTGCCAGCAGCTTGAGGGGTGGGACCGGGGAGCTGTTTTTT.

The V call is TRBV5-4, the J call TRBJ1-5; tentatively, D is TRBD1 (5 bases). Trimming stripped 10 bases from V and 0 bases from J, with 20 bases between. Germline CDR1 is SGHNT and CDR2 is YYREEE (reference sequence). This CDR3 contains 16 residues. The CDR3 loop is CAYTQGAGNSNQPQHF. CDR3 sequence (DNA): TGTGCCTATACTCAAGGGGCAGGGAATAGCAATCAGCCCCAGCATTTT.

This sequence joins TRBV7-9 and TRBJ2-5, with TRBD1 identical over 8 bases. Germline V gives CDR1 SEHNR, CDR2 FQNEAQ (reference sequence). The CDR3 is made up of 15 amino acids. V trimming: 2 bases; J trimming: 2 bases; junction bases outside the gene matches: 4. The CDR3 DNA is TGTGCCAGCAGCTTACAGGGACAGGTACAAGAGACCCAGTACTTC. This sequence encodes CASSLQGQVQETQYF.

This clone rates as large. J is TRBJ2-1 and V is TRBV5-6; tentative D call: TRBD2 (5 bases). With 4 bases removed from V and 4 bases from J, the gap between germline ends came to 6 bases. Looked up from germline, CDR1 is SGHDT and CDR2 is YYEEEE. This CDR3 region has 12 residues. CDR3 coding DNA: TGTGCCAGCAGCCGGACTTACAATGAGCAGTTCTTC. It translates to CASSRTYNEQFF.

The chain recombines TRBV7-2 with TRBJ2-3, with 9 bases aligning to TRBD2. Germline CDR1 is SGHTA and CDR2 is FQGNSA. After removal of 6 bases from V and 6 bases from J, the junction contained 7 bases not matched to a gene. The CDR3 loop spans 14 amino acids. This CDR3 reads CASSLASGVDTQYF. For the CDR3, the DNA is TGTGCCAGCAGTTTGGCTAGCGGGGTTGATACGCAGTATTTT.

This chain uses TRBV28 with TRBJ1-6; a weak D match, TRBD1 (6 bases). The germline V and J ends were trimmed by 5 bases and 5 bases, with 13 bases remaining between them. Germline CDR1 reads MDHEN; CDR2 reads SYDVKM. The CDR3 covers 15 residues. CDR3 coding DNA: TGTGCCAGCAGTGGACACAGGGAGAATAATTCACCCCTCCACTTT. Translated: CASSGHRENNSPLHF.

The chain recombines TRBV11-3 with TRBJ1-2, with TRBD1 matching 7 bases. V was pared by 1 base and J by 6 bases, with 2 bases of the junction left unmatched. CDR3 length: 13 residues. Germline V CDR1 and CDR2: SGHNT, YENEEA. CDR3 bases: TGTGCCAGCAGCTTAGGACAGGGAAATGGCTACACCTTC. Translating it yields CASSLGQGNGYTF.

The genes are TRBV7-8 and TRBJ1-1; D might be TRBD1 (6 bases). Looked up from germline, CDR1 is SGHVS and CDR2 is FQNEAQ. CDR3 length equals 15 residues. V was trimmed by 0 bases and J by 4 bases, leaving 12 bases between them. This CDR3 reads CASSLAGGQVTEAFF. Here the CDR3 DNA reads TGTGCCAGCAGCTTAGCGGGGGGGCAAGTCACTGAAGCTTTCTTT.

V and J are TRBV28 and TRBJ1-6; D is perhaps TRBD1 (5 bases). V lost 5 bases, J lost 6 bases, and 20 bases lay in between. The CDR3 contains 17 residues. CDR1 and CDR2 from the germline V gene are MDHEN and SYDVKM. CDR3 nucleotides: TGTGCCAGCAGTCCCCCGGCCAGGGTGCGGTCTAATTCACCCCTCCACTTT. Its protein is CASSPPARVRSNSPLHF.

This clone was recorded only once. This sequence joins TRBV7-8 and TRBJ1-5; a possible D gene is TRBD1 (5 bases). This CDR3 contains 22 residues. Germline V gene sequence: CDR1 SGHVS, CDR2 FQNEAQ. V lost 1 base and J 2 bases, leaving 30 bases between the germline ends. CDR3 coding DNA: TGTGCCAGCAGCTTAGGCAGTAGGGGTGGGAGGGGAGCCCGTGGCCGCAATCAGCCCCAGCATTTT. This gives the protein CASSLGSRGGRGARGRNQPQHF. The entire variable domain, with the rest obtained from reference TRBV7-8 and TRBJ1-5, is as follows: GAGVSQSPRYKVAKRGQDVALRCDPISGHVSLFWYQQALGQGPEFLTYFQNEAQLDKSGLPSDRFFAERPEGSVSTLKIQRTQQEDSAVYLCASSLGSRGGRGARGRNQPQHFGDGTRLSIL.